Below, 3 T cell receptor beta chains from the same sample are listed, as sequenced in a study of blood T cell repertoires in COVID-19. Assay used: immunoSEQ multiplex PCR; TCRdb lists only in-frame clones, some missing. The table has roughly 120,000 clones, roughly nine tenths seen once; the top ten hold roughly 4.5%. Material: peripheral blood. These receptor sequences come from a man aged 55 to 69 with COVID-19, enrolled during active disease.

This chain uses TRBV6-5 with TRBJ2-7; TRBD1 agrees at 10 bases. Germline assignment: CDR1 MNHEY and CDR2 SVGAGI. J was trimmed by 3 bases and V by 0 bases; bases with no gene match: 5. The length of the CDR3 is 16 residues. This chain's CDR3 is CASSYSHRDRGYEQYF. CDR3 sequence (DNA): TGTGCCAGCAGTTACTCGCACCGGGACAGGGGCTACGAGCAGTACTTC.

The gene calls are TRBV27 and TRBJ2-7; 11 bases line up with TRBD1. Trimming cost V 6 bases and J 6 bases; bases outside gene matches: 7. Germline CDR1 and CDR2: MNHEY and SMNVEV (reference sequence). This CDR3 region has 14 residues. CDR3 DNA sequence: TGTGCCAGCAGGCCGGGACAGGGGGTCTCCGAGCAGTACTTC. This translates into CASRPGQGVSEQYF.

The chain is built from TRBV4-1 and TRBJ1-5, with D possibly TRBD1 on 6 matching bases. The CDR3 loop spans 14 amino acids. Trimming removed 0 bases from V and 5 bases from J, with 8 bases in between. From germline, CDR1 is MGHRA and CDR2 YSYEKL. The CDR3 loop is CASSQDQGHQPQHF. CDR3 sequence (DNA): TGCGCCAGCAGCCAAGATCAGGGGCATCAGCCCCAGCATTTT.